This T cell receptor beta chain was identified during a study of T cell repertoires in cytomegalovirus infection. Study summary: As its CMV epitopes, the study selected recently identified HLA-C-restricted and well-studied HLA-B-restricted targets.

TCRdb re-derived calls from the reads in MiXCR, one entry per CDR3 protein. Altogether around 900,000 distinct CDR3 sequences are present, roughly 30% being singletons, with the ten largest covering over 12%. This clonotype came up a few times. The antigen remains undetermined. Germline values: CDR1 MGHRA, CDR2 YSYEKL. CDR3 length: 16 amino acids. Trimming cost V 2 bases and J 5 bases; bases outside gene matches: 7. The chain has TRBV4-1 and TRBJ1-1, with 11 bases fitting TRBD1. Specimen: cultured CD8+ T cells from PBMCs, collected from culture after CMV antigen stimulation. This TCR was recovered from a human donor in good health (CMV status not recorded). Some clones in this sample may be carry-over from other donors' samples. Here the CDR3 DNA reads TGCGCCAGCAGCCAATGGACAGGGGGCTTGGGGACTGAAGCTTTCTTT. Protein sequence: CASSQWTGGLGTEAFF.